Listed below are T cell receptor beta chains from one sample, sequenced in a study of blood T cell repertoires in COVID-19. Clones were read by immunoSEQ multiplex PCR, and TCRdb kept only the in-frame ones, dropping some. The sample contains 200,000 to 250,000 clones, about 83% of which appear only once. The sequencing input was peripheral blood. The receptor set was obtained from a woman aged 30 to 39 with COVID-19, enrolled during active disease. CDR3s include the opening cysteine and the closing phenylalanine or tryptophan. A D gene is named only where the DNA matches it firmly. Rows give clone size only sometimes, using once, few, many, or a class for an expanded clone.

d_gene,v_gene,abundance,j_gene,CDR3nt,CDR3aa
TRBD1,TRBV19,.,TRBJ2-5,TGTGCCAGTAGTATTTCCCGGACAGGGATGGAGACCCAGTACTTC,CASSISRTGMETQYF
.,TRBV6-1,.,TRBJ2-6,TGTGCCAGCAGTGGCCTTACAAGCTCTGGGGCCAACGTCCTGACTTTC,CASSGLTSSGANVLTF
TRBD2,TRBV7-9,.,TRBJ2-5,TGTGCCAGCAGCTTACTAGCGGGGGGGCGAGAGACCCAGTACTTC,CASSLLAGGRETQYF
.,TRBV7-2,.,TRBJ2-5,TGTGCCAGCAGCCGCCGGGACAATCAAGAGACCCAGTACTTC,CASSRRDNQETQYF
TRBD1,TRBV5-6,once,TRBJ1-6,TGTGCCAGCAGCTTCGGGACAGTAAGGGGCTCACCCCTCCACTTT,CASSFGTVRGSPLHF
TRBD1,TRBV19,few,TRBJ1-6,TGTGCCAGTAGTCCACGACAGGGGGCTTGGGATTCACCCCTCCACTTT,CASSPRQGAWDSPLHF
.,TRBV7-9,.,TRBJ2-3,TGTGCCAGCAGCTCCCCAGGCTCGGGCACAGATACGCAGTATTTT,CASSSPGSGTDTQYF
.,TRBV28,.,TRBJ2-5,TGTGCCAGCAGTTTTTTGCAGGGTGGACGAGAGACCCAGTACTTC,CASSFLQGGRETQYF
TRBD1,TRBV5-1,.,TRBJ2-7,TGCGCCAGCAGCTTGGAACAGGGGGCAAGCGAGCAGTACTTC,CASSLEQGASEQYF
.,TRBV27,.,TRBJ1-1,TGTGCCAGCAGCCTAGGCGTTATGAACACTGAAGCTTTCTTT,CASSLGVMNTEAFF
.,TRBV9,many,TRBJ2-7,TGTGCCAGCAGCGTAGGGGCTGGGGGCGGGCGGGACGAGCAGTACTTC,CASSVGAGGGRDEQYF
TRBD1,TRBV6-2/TRBV6-3,.,TRBJ1-1,TGTGCCAGCAGTTACCTCTTTCCGGGACAGATCACTGAAGCTTTCTTT,CASSYLFPGQITEAFF
.,TRBV5-6,once,TRBJ1-2,TGTGCCAGCAGCTCCGAGACATATGGCTACACCTTC,CASSSETYGYTF
.,TRBV5-4,.,TRBJ2-7,TGTGCCAGCAGTCCTAATTTTGCGGAGTCCTACGAGCAGTACTTC,CASSPNFAESYEQYF
.,TRBV24-1,few,TRBJ2-3,TGTGCCACCAGGGACATCGGCACAGATACGCAGTATTTT,CATRDIGTDTQYF
.,TRBV11-3,.,TRBJ2-2,TGTGCCAGCAGCTCGTGGGGGCGATCGGACACCGGGGAGCTGTTTTTT,CASSSWGRSDTGELFF
TRBD2,TRBV5-1,.,TRBJ2-7,TGCGCCAGCTCAACTAGCGGGGGCTACGAGCAGTACTTC,CASSTSGGYEQYF
TRBD1,TRBV28,many,TRBJ2-4,TGTGCCAGCAGCCGACAGGGGACATCGGGGACCATTCAGTACTTC,CASSRQGTSGTIQYF
TRBD2,TRBV27,.,TRBJ2-1,TGTGCCAGCAGTTACCTAGCGGGACCCAATGAGCAGTTCTTC,CASSYLAGPNEQFF
.,TRBV3-1/TRBV3-2,.,TRBJ2-5,TGTGCCAGCATCCCTGAACTACACAACGGGGAGAAGACCCAGTACTTC,CASIPELHNGEKTQYF
.,TRBV12-3/TRBV12-4,.,TRBJ2-5,TGTGCCAGCAGTTGGGCCTACCAAGAGACCCAGTACTTC,CASSWAYQETQYF
TRBD2,TRBV7-2,.,TRBJ2-5,TGTGCCAGCAGCCCGGGAGGGGGTATAGAGACCCAGTACTTC,CASSPGGGIETQYF
TRBD2,TRBV5-4,.,TRBJ2-2,TGTGCCAGCAGGGCGCTAGCGGGGAACACCGGGGAGCTGTTTTTT,CASRALAGNTGELFF
TRBD2,TRBV6-2/TRBV6-3,.,TRBJ2-2,TGTGCCAGCAGTTACTCCGGACTAGCCCCCGGGGAGCTGTTTTTT,CASSYSGLAPGELFF
.,TRBV2,.,TRBJ1-2,TGTGCCAGCAGTGAGGGGCAGGCTGGCTACACCTTC,CASSEGQAGYTF
TRBD1,TRBV4-1,.,TRBJ1-2,TGCGCCAGCAGCCTCGGGACAGGAGCGTTTAACTATGGCTACACCTTC,CASSLGTGAFNYGYTF
.,TRBV7-9,.,TRBJ1-1,TGTGCCAGCAGCTTAGAAACAGGGCCGCTCAGGGGCACTGAAGCTTTCTTT,CASSLETGPLRGTEAFF